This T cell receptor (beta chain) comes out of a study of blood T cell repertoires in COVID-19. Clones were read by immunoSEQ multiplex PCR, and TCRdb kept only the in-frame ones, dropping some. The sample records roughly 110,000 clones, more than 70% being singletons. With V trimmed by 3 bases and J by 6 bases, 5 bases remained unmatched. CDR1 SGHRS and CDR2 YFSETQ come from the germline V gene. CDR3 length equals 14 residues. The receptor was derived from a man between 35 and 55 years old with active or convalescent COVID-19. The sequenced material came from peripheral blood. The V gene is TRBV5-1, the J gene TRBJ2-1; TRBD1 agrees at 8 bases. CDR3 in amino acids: CASSSQTGGNEQFF. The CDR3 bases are TGCGCCAGCAGCTCGCAAACAGGGGGCAATGAGCAGTTCTTC.